This T cell receptor (beta chain) was obtained from a study of neurological immune-mediated disorders (dated 2019 in TCRdb). At the level of the whole study: Peripheral blood TCR-beta repertoires from HTLV-I-associated myelopathy (HAM/TSP) patients, multiple sclerosis patients and healthy controls were compared by UMI-based sequencing. The 106 TCR-beta libraries covered PBMC samples along with longitudinal samples, technical triplicates, and paired sorted CD4+ and CD8+ T-cell subsets. Longitudinal HAM/TSP donors and healthy donors each had 3 time-points at intervals of about 3-45 months. The cohort comprised 65 to 75 subjects: 14 HAM/TSP patients, some 34 multiple sclerosis patients and around 20 healthy controls.

In regard to this clonotype: Its target antigen remains unknown. Base qualities are not provided; no much larger clone lies one nucleotide away.

To synthesize cDNA, template-switch 5'RACE was performed with a primer carrying a 10-nucleotide random unique molecular identifier so that each TCR transcript was tagged. Each sequencing run produced over 160 million TCR-beta sequences covering 15-18 subjects. Total RNA was extracted with the RNeasy kit. Using the KAPA Real-time Library Amplification kit, TCR-beta VDJ regions were amplified with primers for the TCR constant region and the 5'RACE anchor. A first PCR added sample indexes and Illumina adaptors, and a second PCR then raised library yield. After Ampure bead purification, the roughly 650 bp TCR product was size-selected on a 2% E-gel SizeSelection system. Before pooling, libraries had their quality checked on a Bioanalyzer, their concentration measured with Qubit, and their quantity determined with the Kapa Library Quantification kit. Paired-end 2 x 150 bp sequencing of the libraries was performed on an Illumina HiSeq 2500. To increase sequence diversity, about 23-32% phiX was spiked into each library pool. Processing in the source paper ran as follows. The UMI-based MiGEC pipeline processed quality-filtered reads and removed over 75% of raw TCR sequences during error correction. IMGT germline references were used for aligning VDJ genes, and each clonotype was defined as a unique CDR3 amino acid sequence together with its V-J genes. Clonal expansion, Shannon diversity, and CDR3 relatedness (CalcPairwiseDistances, ClusterSamples) were evaluated with VDJtools, and phylogenetic trees were built with CLCbio workbench. Expanded clones were defined as having at least 8 unique UMIs, based on coefficient-of-variation modelling across technical triplicates. TCRdb applied fastp at Q25 and MiXCR to the public reads, then kept only in-frame beta chains. Each entry is one CDR3 protein sequence, shown with its most common DNA and genes. V and J calls and clone size were set by TCRdb, not the authors. Across this sample there are tens of thousands of distinct CDR3 sequences, with 10% to 15% seen only once. The top ten hold 9% of the sample.

The CDR3 starts with the cysteine, ends with the phenylalanine, and has 14 residues. The read is trimmed to its CDR3 DNA, 42 bases read in frame from base 1. V and J lose 7 bases and 0 bases, and a span of 12 bases separates them. Overall study results and their limits: TCR clonal expansion was highest in HAM/TSP patients and lowest in MS patients, with MS patients falling below even healthy controls. Across subjects, expanded clones never shared an identical CDR3 amino acid sequence, which suggests that the TCR-beta repertoires in every group were private.

The time point label for this specimen denotes: longitudinal time-point 3. Unsorted PBMC libraries were generated from 2 million PBMCs stored in RNAlater at -80 °C until RNA extraction. Peripheral blood was subjected to Ficoll-Hypaque density gradient centrifugation to isolate PBMCs, which were then cryopreserved in liquid nitrogen. The rearrangement combines TRBV12-3 or TRBV12-4 with TRBJ1-1, with no confident D gene call. The clonotype originates from a male donor with HTLV-1-associated myelopathy (HAM/TSP). Specimen: PBMCs. The CDR3 is CASTQQTMNTEAFF. The nucleotide sequence reads as follows: TGTGCCAGCACCCAACAGACCATGAACACTGAAGCTTTCTTT.